Shown below are 26 T cell receptor beta chains from a single sample sequenced in a study of shared clonotypes between healthy human individuals. Data came from immunoSEQ multiplex PCR; TCRdb stores just in-frame clones and leaves some out. The sample lists fewer than 2.5 million clones, roughly 93% occurring once. Specimen: naive CD4+ T cells from PBMCs. Subset here: CD45RA+ positively selected. These receptors were collected from a young man in good health. Some clones in this sample may be carry-over from other donors' samples.

This chain links TRBV28 with TRBJ1-6, with TRBD1 identical over 7 bases. In germline, CDR1 is MDHEN, CDR2 SYDVKM. This CDR3 spans 16 amino acids. V was pared by 0 bases and J by 5 bases, with 4 bases of the junction left unmatched. The chain's CDR3 is CASSLWTGMDNSPLHF. The CDR3 region has the DNA TGTGCCAGCAGTTTATGGACAGGGATGGATAATTCACCCCTCCACTTT.

This sequence joins TRBV6-5 and TRBJ1-1, with TRBD1 identical over 7 bases. This CDR3 has 15 amino acids. After removal of 6 bases from V and 4 bases from J, the junction contained 11 bases not matched to a gene. CDR1 and CDR2 (germline): MNHEY, SVGAGI. CDR3 DNA: TGTGCCAGCAGGCGCCAGTCTACAGGGGTCACTGAAGCTTTCTTT. It yields the protein CASRRQSTGVTEAFF.

This chain links TRBV19 with TRBJ2-7, with D possibly called TRBD1 or TRBD2 (5 bases each). Trimming took 6 bases from V and 4 from J, leaving 13 bases between them. The CDR3 is 13 residues long. Germline V gene data show CDR1 as LNHDA and CDR2 as SQIVND (reference sequence). The CDR3 DNA sequence: TGTGCCAGTAGCCGGGACGCTGGTTACGAGCAGTACTTC. Protein product: CASSRDAGYEQYF.

In its sample, this clone was seen once. The chain carries TRBV29-1 and TRBJ1-2, with D unresolved. The CDR3 has 11 residues. Trimming stripped 4 bases from V and 1 base from J, with 4 bases between. Germline V gives CDR1 SQVTM, CDR2 ANQGSEA. The CDR3 nucleotides read TGCAGCGTTGTCCATAACTATGGCTACACCTTC. This gives the protein CSVVHNYGYTF.

In the case of this clone: The sample carries other DNA sequences with the same CDR3. The rearrangement links TRBV20-1 to TRBJ2-7; possible D gene TRBD2, 5 bases. Germline CDR1 and CDR2: DFQATT and SNEGSKA (reference sequence). The V and J ends lost 1 base and 7 bases respectively, with 8 bases between them. This CDR3 is 11 amino acids long. The CDR3 coding sequence is TGCAGTGCTAGAGCCCCGGGAGAGCAGTACTTC. It codes for CSARAPGEQYF.

The genes are TRBV19 and TRBJ1-1; TRBD1 might be the D (5 bases). V was shortened by 3 bases and J by 2 bases, with 13 bases between the two germline ends. The germline V gene encodes CDR1 LNHDA and CDR2 SQIVND (reference sequence). The CDR3 runs 15 residues. The CDR3 nucleotides are TGTGCCAGTAGTATGGGAAAGGGGTTAAACACTGAAGCTTTCTTT. Amino acid sequence: CASSMGKGLNTEAFF. The whole variable domain, remainder taken from reference TRBV19 and TRBJ1-1, is DGGITQSPKYLFRKEGQNVTLSCEQNLNHDAMYWYRQDPGQGLRLIYYSQIVNDFQKGDIAEGYSVSREKKESFPLTVTSAQKNPTAFYLCASSMGKGLNTEAFFGQGTRLTVV.

This rearrangement joins TRBV23-1 to TRBJ1-5, with D perhaps matching TRBD1 (6 bases). TRBV23-1 is known as an ORF, though its function is uncertain. V lost 2 bases and J 7 bases, leaving 18 bases between the germline ends. The CDR3 has 16 amino acids. The CDR3 DNA follows: TGCGCCAGCAGTCAACAGAGTGGGACATTCGGACAGCCCCAGCATTTT. It specifies CASSQQSGTFGQPQHF.

The gene calls are TRBV4-3 and TRBJ2-3, with D uncertain. The CDR3 loop spans 14 amino acids. In germline, CDR1 is LGHNA, CDR2 YSLEER. V dropped 4 bases and J dropped 3 bases, with 11 bases sitting between them. As DNA, the CDR3 is TGCGCCAGCAGCCGTGGGGTGGGGACAGATACGCAGTATTTT. Protein sequence: CASSRGVGTDTQYF.

The V gene is TRBV27, the J gene TRBJ2-3; possible D gene TRBD1, 6 bases. Trimming pared 10 bases from V and 2 bases from J, leaving 13 bases between. The CDR3 is 13 amino acids. Germline CDR1 MNHEY, CDR2 SMNVEV (reference sequence). The CDR3, as DNA: TGTGCCATGGGGGCCCCTAACACAGATACGCAGTATTTT. This codes for CAMGAPNTDTQYF.

This rearrangement joins TRBV11-2 to TRBJ2-7, with D possibly called TRBD1 or TRBD2 (5 bases each). V lost 4 bases and J lost 3, with 19 bases in between. Germline assignment: CDR1 SGHAT and CDR2 FQNNGV. The CDR3 spans 16 residues. The CDR3 here is CASSSSQSQGVYEQYF. In DNA, the CDR3 is TGTGCCAGCAGCTCCAGTCAGTCGCAGGGAGTCTACGAGCAGTACTTC. Based on the CDR3 plus reference TRBV11-2 and TRBJ2-7, the full variable domain is EAGVAQSPRYKIIEKRQSVAFWCNPISGHATLYWYQQILGQGPKLLIQFQNNGVVDDSQLPKDRFSAERLKGVDSTLKIQPAKLEDSAVYLCASSSSQSQGVYEQYFGPGTRLTVT.

The chain has TRBV6-5 and TRBJ1-3, with TRBD1 identical over 9 bases. Unmatched junction bases numbered 7, after V lost 5 bases and J lost 8 bases. This CDR3 is built from 14 residues. From germline, CDR1 is MNHEY and CDR2 SVGAGI. The CDR3 DNA sequence: TGTGCCAGCAGTAAACAGGGGGCTTGGCACACCATATATTTT. It specifies CASSKQGAWHTIYF.

V and J are TRBV10-2 and TRBJ1-4; D gene ambiguous. Germline values: CDR1 WSHSY, CDR2 SAAADI. The CDR3 is made up of 15 amino acids. The V gene lost 0 bases and the J gene lost 7 bases, with 12 bases spanning the gap. The DNA for the CDR3 is TGCGCCAGCAGTGAGTCGTTTCGTACAGTTGAAAAACTGTTTTTT. This encodes CASSESFRTVEKLFF.

The rearrangement joins TRBV28 to TRBJ2-7, with 9 bases lining up with TRBD1. The CDR3 contains 15 residues. Trimming removed 7 bases from V and 5 bases from J; junction bases left unmatched: 12. Germline-derived CDR1 and CDR2 are MDHEN and SYDVKM. CDR3 residues: CASTQPGQGGHEQYF. The CDR3 DNA reads as TGTGCCAGCACCCAACCGGGACAGGGAGGACACGAGCAGTACTTC.

The rearrangement joins TRBV5-1 to TRBJ2-1, with D perhaps being TRBD1 or TRBD2 (5 bases each). This CDR3 spans 18 amino acids. V was pared by 4 bases and J by 5 bases, with 25 bases between. CDR1 is SGHRS, CDR2 YFSETQ, per germline. CDR3: CASSLNGDHKGKNNEQFF. CDR3 sequence (DNA): TGCGCCAGCAGCCTAAACGGGGACCACAAGGGAAAAAACAATGAGCAGTTCTTC.

The chain has TRBV14 and TRBJ2-7; TRBD2 agrees at 10 bases. Trimming removed 4 bases from V and 4 bases from J; junction bases left unmatched: 7. Germline assignment: CDR1 SGHDN and CDR2 FVKESK. The CDR3 runs to 15 residues. The CDR3 DNA follows: TGTGCCAGCAGCCGAAGCGGGAGGGCCAGGTACGAGCAGTACTTC. Translating gives CASSRSGRARYEQYF.

V and J are TRBV28 and TRBJ2-2; 7 nucleotides match TRBD2. The V and J ends lost 7 bases and 4 bases, in that order; junction bases with no gene match: 12. CDR1 is MDHEN and CDR2 is SYDVKM in the germline V gene. The length of the CDR3 is 16 residues. This CDR3 is CASKPSGTLITGELFF. DNA of the CDR3: TGTGCCAGCAAACCCAGCGGGACCCTTATCACCGGGGAGCTGTTTTTT.

Points on this clone: Other nucleotide sequences from this sample produce the same CDR3. The chain employs TRBV11-2 and TRBJ1-1; no firm D call. Germline CDR1 SGHAT, CDR2 FQNNGV. The V and J ends lost 1 base and 3 bases respectively, with 6 bases between them. The length of the CDR3 is 13 residues. The CDR3, as DNA: TGTGCCAGCAGCTTAGTAATGGACACTGAAGCTTTCTTT. It yields the protein CASSLVMDTEAFF.

The chain combines TRBV7-8 with TRBJ1-3; no definite D call. The CDR3 totals 15 residues. Germline V gene sequence: CDR1 SGHVS, CDR2 FQNEAQ. V shed 1 base and J shed 0 bases, with 7 bases lying between them. CDR3 sequence: CASSLERGSGNTIYF. CDR3 nucleotide sequence: TGTGCCAGCAGCTTAGAACGGGGCTCTGGAAACACCATATATTTT.

CDR3 sequence (DNA): TGTGCCAGCAGTTCCCCCGGACTAGCGGGAGGGCCTGGCACAGATACGCAGTATTTT. Amino acids: CASSSPGLAGGPGTDTQYF. The chain recombines TRBV27 with TRBJ2-3; 15 bases line up with TRBD2. V lost 4 bases and J lost 1; bases outside the gene matches: 9. The CDR3 is 19 amino acids. CDR1 and CDR2 from the germline V gene are MNHEY and SMNVEV (reference sequence).

The chain links TRBV6-5 to TRBJ1-1, with 7 bases that match TRBD1. Germline V gives CDR1 MNHEY, CDR2 SVGAGI. With V trimmed by 6 bases and J by 11 bases, 18 bases remained unmatched. This CDR3 has 15 amino acids. The CDR3 DNA sequence: TGTGCCAGCAGATATGGGGACAGCGGAGTGGGGGTGGCTTTCTTT. As protein: CASRYGDSGVGVAFF.

The chain joins TRBV30 to TRBJ2-7; tentatively, D is TRBD2 (5 bases). The germline gives CDR1 GTSNPN, CDR2 SVGIG (reference sequence). The CDR3 loop spans 13 amino acids. V lost 0 bases to trimming and J lost 6 bases, with 12 bases between them. CDR3 amino acids: CAWSVHGIREQYF. The CDR3 DNA reads TGTGCCTGGAGTGTACACGGGATCCGCGAGCAGTACTTC.

CDR3 bases: TGTGCCAGCAGCTTATTCGTCTGGAGCTCTGGAAACACCATATATTTT. It is translated as CASSLFVWSSGNTIYF. The chain couples TRBV7-9 to TRBJ1-3, with unresolved D. Germline CDR1 SEHNR, CDR2 FQNEAQ (reference sequence). The CDR3 extends over 16 amino acids. V lost 2 bases and J lost 0, with 11 bases in between.

As concerns this clone: At one boundary the junction diverges from the germline segment, which might be a read error. V and J are TRBV6-5 and TRBJ1-4, with D unresolved. Germline loops: CDR1 MNHEY, CDR2 SVGAGI. The CDR3 is 12 amino acids. The CDR3 loop reads CASSRPGGSPIF. In DNA, the CDR3 is TGTGCCAGCAGCCGTCCGGGCGGGTCACCAATTTTT.

The chain links TRBV9 to TRBJ2-3; 10 bases agree with TRBD2. The V gene end was trimmed by 3 bases and the J gene end by 6 bases; junction bases not matched to a gene: 7. Germline V gene sequence: CDR1 SGDLS, CDR2 YYNGEE. This CDR3 region has 15 residues. The CDR3 protein is CASSASGSGRDTQYF. In nucleotides, the CDR3 is TGTGCCAGCAGCGCTAGCGGGAGTGGGCGGGATACGCAGTATTTT.

The chain joins TRBV29-1 to TRBJ2-5, with D maybe TRBD2 (6 bases). In germline, CDR1 is SQVTM, CDR2 ANQGSEA. V was pared by 7 bases and J by 5 bases, with 17 bases between. The CDR3 consists of 13 residues. For the CDR3, the DNA is TGCAGCGCCCGGTTGTTTCGGGAGGAGACCCAGTACTTC. Its translation: CSARLFREETQYF.

This clone was counted between two and nine times. The V gene is TRBV2, the J gene TRBJ1-2; D gene unclear. The V end was cut by 7 bases, the J end by 7 bases, with 16 bases between. Germline CDR1 SNHLY, CDR2 FYNNEI. The CDR3 has 13 residues. The CDR3 DNA is TGTGCCAGCACCTCGCAAGGGTTGGGTGGCTACACCTTC. Protein product: CASTSQGLGGYTF.